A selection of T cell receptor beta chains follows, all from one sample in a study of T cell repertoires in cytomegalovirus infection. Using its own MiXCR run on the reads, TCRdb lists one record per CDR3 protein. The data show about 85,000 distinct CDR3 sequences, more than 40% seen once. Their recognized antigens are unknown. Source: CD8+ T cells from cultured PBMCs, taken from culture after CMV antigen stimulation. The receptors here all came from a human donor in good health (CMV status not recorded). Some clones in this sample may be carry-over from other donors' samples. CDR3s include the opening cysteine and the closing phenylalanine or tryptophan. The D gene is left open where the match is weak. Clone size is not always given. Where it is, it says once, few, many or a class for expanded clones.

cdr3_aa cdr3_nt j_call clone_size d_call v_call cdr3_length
CASSRSGSGGTSKTQYF TGTGCCAGCAGCAGATCAGGGTCGGGGGGCACTTCGAAGACCCAGTACTTC TRBJ2-5 few NA TRBV6-6 17
CASSLVPGAGEQYF TGTGCCAGCAGCTTAGTCCCGGGGGCGGGCGAGCAGTACTTC TRBJ2-7 few NA TRBV7-8 14
CASSLLWDEQYF TGTGCCAGCAGCTTGCTTTGGGACGAGCAGTACTTC TRBJ2-7 few NA TRBV7-2 12
CASTVMELAGEGTGELFF TGTGCCAGCACTGTCATGGAACTAGCGGGAGAGGGTACCGGGGAGCTGTTTTTT TRBJ2-2 NA TRBD2 TRBV6-5 18
CASSPGTGALPEQFF TGTGCCAGCAGTCCTGGGACAGGGGCCCTACCTGAGCAGTTCTTC TRBJ2-1 NA TRBD1 TRBV6-1 15
CASSSTGGIQPQHF TGTGCCAGCAGCTCAACAGGGGGCATTCAGCCCCAGCATTTT TRBJ1-5 NA TRBD1 TRBV7-8 14
CSVDVGDNEQFF TGCAGCGTTGATGTGGGAGACAATGAGCAGTTCTTC TRBJ2-1 few NA TRBV29-1 12
CASSLQGRSPLHF TGTGCCAGCAGTCTACAGGGACGTTCACCCCTCCACTTT TRBJ1-6 NA NA TRBV28 13
CASTWARIRNTEAFF TGTGCCAGCACCTGGGCACGGATCAGGAACACTGAAGCTTTCTTT TRBJ1-1 few NA TRBV7-8 15
CASSWGSGGAVAGELFF TGTGCCAGCAGTTGGGGTAGCGGGGGGGCCGTAGCCGGGGAGCTGTTTTTT TRBJ2-2 NA TRBD2 TRBV6-5 17
CASTPPVGEQYF TGTGCCAGCACCCCCCCGGTGGGGGAGCAGTACTTC TRBJ2-7 few NA TRBV6-6 12
CASSRQDYYEQYF TGTGCCAGCAGCCGACAGGACTACTACGAGCAGTACTTC TRBJ2-7 NA NA TRBV7-1 13
CSAQPTGLGTLAKNIQYF TGCAGTGCTCAACCGACGGGACTAGGGACTCTAGCCAAAAACATTCAGTACTTC TRBJ2-4 NA TRBD2 TRBV20-1 18
CASSPTQGGGTQYF TGTGCCAGCAGCCCCACCCAGGGCGGGGGGACCCAGTACTTC TRBJ2-5 few TRBD2 TRBV5-6 14
CASSLSTGSNEQYF TGTGCCAGCAGCTTAAGTACCGGCTCCAACGAGCAGTACTTC TRBJ2-7 NA NA TRBV7-3 14
CSVVTSGVNTGELFF TGCAGCGTCGTGACTAGCGGCGTCAACACCGGGGAGCTGTTTTTT TRBJ2-2 NA TRBD2 TRBV29-1 15
CASRKDRGHLSYEQYF TGTGCCAGCAGAAAGGACAGGGGGCACCTCTCCTACGAGCAGTACTTC TRBJ2-7 NA TRBD1 TRBV28 16
CATGQGANEQYF TGTGCCACAGGACAGGGGGCGAACGAGCAGTACTTC TRBJ2-7 NA TRBD1 TRBV10-3 12
CAWSGDVPGQTYEQYF TGTGCCTGGAGTGGCGATGTCCCGGGACAGACCTACGAGCAGTACTTC TRBJ2-7 NA TRBD1 TRBV30 16
CASSLAGELIPNTGELFF TGTGCCAGCAGTTTAGCGGGAGAATTAATACCGAACACCGGGGAGCTGTTTTTT TRBJ2-2 few TRBD2 TRBV28 18
CASSSETGQETQYF TGTGCCAGCAGCTCGGAGACCGGCCAAGAGACCCAGTACTTC TRBJ2-5 few NA TRBV7-8 14
CASSRIPTDIPFTDTQYF TGTGCCAGCAGCAGAATACCCACGGACATTCCATTCACAGATACGCAGTATTTT TRBJ2-3 many NA TRBV7-3 18
CAISEAVTGGETQYF TGTGCCATCAGTGAGGCGGTTACAGGTGGAGAGACCCAGTACTTC TRBJ2-5 NA NA TRBV10-3 15
CASSLVADQPQHF TGTGCCAGCAGCTTAGTTGCGGATCAGCCCCAGCATTTT TRBJ1-5 few NA TRBV7-2 13
CASSSWTGGFAEAFF TGTGCCAGCAGTTCGTGGACAGGGGGATTCGCTGAAGCTTTCTTT TRBJ1-1 NA TRBD1 TRBV27 15
CASSLASSGPYEQYF TGTGCCAGCAGCTTAGCGTCTAGCGGACCCTACGAGCAGTACTTC TRBJ2-7 NA TRBD2 TRBV7-9 15
CASSSRTSGVRDNEQFF TGTGCCAGCAGCTCCCGGACTAGCGGGGTTCGTGACAATGAGCAGTTCTTC TRBJ2-1 few TRBD2 TRBV7-2 17
CASTPPQAGYNEQFF TGTGCCAGCACCCCCCCACAAGCGGGCTACAATGAGCAGTTCTTC TRBJ2-1 NA NA TRBV6-5 15
CASSPRGAYEQYF TGTGCCAGCAGCCCCCGGGGGGCCTACGAGCAGTACTTC TRBJ2-7 NA TRBD2 TRBV7-4 13
CASSSGTELAKNIQYF TGTGCCAGCAGCTCCGGGACGGAGCTAGCCAAAAACATTCAGTACTTC TRBJ2-4 NA NA TRBV6-5 16
CASSLGTSGPYEQYF TGTGCCAGCAGCTTAGGGACTAGCGGGCCCTACGAGCAGTACTTC TRBJ2-7 few TRBD2 TRBV7-8 15
CSARDRRGAYEQYF TGCAGTGCTAGAGATCGCAGGGGAGCCTACGAGCAGTACTTC TRBJ2-7 NA NA TRBV20-1 14
CASSYSRQGTKNIQYF TGTGCCAGCAGTTACTCCAGGCAGGGAACCAAAAACATTCAGTACTTC TRBJ2-4 NA NA TRBV6-5 16
CASSSGSGTGELFF TGTGCCAGCAGCAGCGGGAGCGGCACCGGGGAGCTGTTTTTT TRBJ2-2 NA TRBD2 TRBV7-6 14
CASSLRGFDTEAFF TGTGCCAGCAGCCTCAGGGGTTTCGACACTGAAGCTTTCTTT TRBJ1-1 NA NA TRBV7-2 14
CASSTGTSGTDTQYF TGTGCCAGCAGCACCGGGACTAGCGGCACAGATACGCAGTATTTT TRBJ2-3 NA TRBD2 TRBV27 15
CASSEPSSGTYNEQFF TGCGCCAGCAGTGAGCCCTCATCCGGGACGTATAATGAGCAGTTCTTC TRBJ2-1 NA NA TRBV10-2 16
CAITERRTSAYNEQFF TGTGCCATCACCGAGCGTCGGACTAGCGCATACAATGAGCAGTTCTTC TRBJ2-1 few TRBD2 TRBV10-3 16
CASGPGKGLNSPLHF TGTGCTAGTGGTCCCGGAAAGGGCCTTAATTCACCCCTCCACTTT TRBJ1-6 few NA TRBV12-5 15
CASSSPGSRVSEEQYF TGTGCCAGCAGCTCCCCGGGTTCTCGCGTCTCGGAAGAGCAGTACTTC TRBJ2-7 once NA TRBV5-4 16
CASSGGRGPAGVAGEQYF TGTGCCAGCAGCGGAGGCCGGGGGCCAGCGGGAGTTGCGGGCGAGCAGTACTTC TRBJ2-7 few TRBD2 TRBV7-8 18
CASSAEQGLGETQYF TGTGCCAGCAGTGCAGAACAGGGGCTGGGAGAGACCCAGTACTTC TRBJ2-5 few TRBD1 TRBV28 15
CAARTSGHQETQYF TGTGCCGCCCGGACTAGCGGTCATCAAGAGACCCAGTACTTC TRBJ2-5 NA TRBD2 TRBV2 14
CATSREAANGYTF TGTGCCACCAGCAGAGAGGCTGCGAATGGCTACACCTTC TRBJ1-2 few NA TRBV15 13
CSARPETSYEQYF TGCAGTGCTAGGCCCGAGACTAGCTACGAGCAGTACTTC TRBJ2-7 NA NA TRBV20-1 13
CASSPTGGASNQPQHF TGTGCCAGCAGTCCGACAGGGGGGGCCTCCAATCAGCCCCAGCATTTT TRBJ1-5 few TRBD1 TRBV27 16